These T cell receptor beta chains were read from a single sample in a study of Ad26.COV2.S vaccination and SARS-CoV-2 variants. Sequenced by immunoSEQ multiplex PCR; TCRdb stores in-frame clones only, minus some. Among 400,000 to 450,000 clones listed, 80% to 95% were seen once. The sample was peripheral blood, taken in a trial of Ad26.COV2.S vaccine versus placebo. The receptors were sampled from a person between 18 and 60 years old who received the Ad26.COV2.S COVID-19 vaccine or a placebo. Each CDR3 is given with its conserved first and last residue. The D gene is left open where the match is weak. A row's size may be missing; if present it is once, few, many or a size class.

d_call: TRBD1; j_call: TRBJ1-3; clone_size: .; v_call: TRBV2; cdr3_aa: CASSLVVRGLSGNTIYF; cdr3_nt: TGTGCCAGCAGCCTAGTTGTCAGGGGGCTCTCTGGAAACACCATATATTTT
d_call: .; j_call: TRBJ2-5; clone_size: .; v_call: TRBV7-2; cdr3_aa: CASQDHVGETQYF; cdr3_nt: TGTGCCAGCCAAGACCACGTAGGGGAGACCCAGTACTTC
d_call: .; j_call: TRBJ2-1; clone_size: .; v_call: TRBV28; cdr3_aa: CASSGWGEQFF; cdr3_nt: TGTGCCAGCAGTGGCTGGGGAGAGCAGTTCTTC
d_call: .; j_call: TRBJ1-2; clone_size: .; v_call: TRBV9; cdr3_aa: CASSGTLDSLYGYTF; cdr3_nt: TGTGCCAGCAGCGGGACCCTCGATAGCCTCTATGGCTACACCTTC
d_call: .; j_call: TRBJ1-2; clone_size: .; v_call: TRBV6-5; cdr3_aa: CASTPQRPTNYGYTF; cdr3_nt: TGTGCCAGCACCCCCCAGAGACCAACTAACTATGGCTACACCTTC
d_call: TRBD1; j_call: TRBJ1-1; clone_size: once; v_call: TRBV29-1; cdr3_aa: CSASGQGLTEAFF; cdr3_nt: TGCAGCGCCTCGGGACAGGGGCTGACTGAAGCTTTCTTT
d_call: TRBD1; j_call: TRBJ1-2; clone_size: .; v_call: TRBV4-3; cdr3_aa: CASSQDLQGAGGYTF; cdr3_nt: TGCGCCAGCAGCCAAGATCTACAGGGGGCTGGTGGCTACACCTTC
d_call: .; j_call: TRBJ2-1; clone_size: .; v_call: TRBV3-1/TRBV3-2; cdr3_aa: CASSPPWRDGEQFF; cdr3_nt: TGTGCCAGCAGCCCCCCCTGGAGAGACGGTGAGCAGTTCTTC
d_call: TRBD2; j_call: TRBJ2-3; clone_size: once; v_call: TRBV6-1; cdr3_aa: CASSATSGAGETSTDTQYF; cdr3_nt: TGTGCCAGCAGTGCGACCTCCGGGGCGGGGGAGACTAGCACAGATACGCAGTATTTT
d_call: .; j_call: TRBJ2-1; clone_size: .; v_call: TRBV13; cdr3_aa: CASSLRGPFNNEQFF; cdr3_nt: TGTGCCAGCAGCTTAAGGGGCCCCTTCAACAATGAGCAGTTCTTC
d_call: .; j_call: TRBJ1-2; clone_size: few; v_call: TRBV11-2; cdr3_aa: CASSLGLNYGYTF; cdr3_nt: TGTGCCAGCAGCTTAGGCTTGAACTATGGCTACACCTTC
d_call: TRBD1; j_call: TRBJ1-1; clone_size: .; v_call: TRBV11-2; cdr3_aa: CASSLRTGHTEAFF; cdr3_nt: TGTGCCAGCAGCTTAAGGACAGGGCACACTGAAGCTTTCTTT
d_call: .; j_call: TRBJ1-2; clone_size: .; v_call: TRBV19; cdr3_aa: CASSMGDYGYTF; cdr3_nt: TGTGCCAGTAGTATGGGCGACTATGGCTACACCTTC
d_call: TRBD2; j_call: TRBJ2-3; clone_size: .; v_call: TRBV7-9; cdr3_aa: CASSPLAGASSSTDTQYF; cdr3_nt: TGTGCCAGCAGCCCCCTAGCGGGGGCTTCTTCTAGCACAGATACGCAGTATTTT
d_call: .; j_call: TRBJ2-7; clone_size: .; v_call: TRBV7-6; cdr3_aa: CASSLGIVGNEQYF; cdr3_nt: TGTGCCAGCAGCTTAGGTATTGTGGGAAATGAGCAGTACTTC
d_call: TRBD1; j_call: TRBJ2-7; clone_size: .; v_call: TRBV5-8; cdr3_aa: CASSLTRQGTYEQYF; cdr3_nt: TGTGCCAGCAGCTTGACGCGACAGGGAACCTACGAGCAGTACTTC
d_call: .; j_call: TRBJ2-3; clone_size: .; v_call: TRBV9; cdr3_aa: CASSVQRGVDTQYF; cdr3_nt: TGTGCCAGCAGCGTTCAGCGTGGGGTAGATACGCAGTATTTT
d_call: .; j_call: TRBJ1-4; clone_size: .; v_call: TRBV27; cdr3_aa: CASSLAQGNEKLFF; cdr3_nt: TGTGCCAGCAGTTTGGCCCAGGGCAATGAAAAACTGTTTTTT
d_call: .; j_call: TRBJ2-5; clone_size: .; v_call: TRBV6-6; cdr3_aa: CASSSALARGGETQYF; cdr3_nt: TGTGCCAGCAGTTCCGCCCTAGCGAGGGGCGGAGAGACCCAGTACTTC
d_call: TRBD1; j_call: TRBJ2-1; clone_size: .; v_call: TRBV7-9; cdr3_aa: CASSYGQGTYNEQFF; cdr3_nt: TGTGCCAGCAGCTACGGACAGGGAACCTACAATGAGCAGTTCTTC
d_call: .; j_call: TRBJ2-7; clone_size: .; v_call: TRBV18; cdr3_aa: CASSPWAYEQYF; cdr3_nt: TGTGCCAGCTCACCCTGGGCCTACGAGCAGTACTTC
d_call: TRBD1; j_call: TRBJ2-7; clone_size: .; v_call: TRBV6-5; cdr3_aa: CASTTRQGRQQYF; cdr3_nt: TGTGCCAGCACCACAAGACAGGGTCGGCAGCAGTACTTC
d_call: .; j_call: TRBJ1-1; clone_size: .; v_call: TRBV6-5; cdr3_aa: CASTELGNTEAFF; cdr3_nt: TGTGCCAGCACCGAGTTGGGGAACACTGAAGCTTTCTTT
d_call: .; j_call: TRBJ2-5; clone_size: .; v_call: TRBV18; cdr3_aa: CASSPRGYQETQYF; cdr3_nt: TGTGCCAGCTCACCCAGGGGCTACCAAGAGACCCAGTACTTC
d_call: .; j_call: TRBJ2-3; clone_size: .; v_call: TRBV2; cdr3_aa: CASSEGAADTQYF; cdr3_nt: TGTGCCAGCAGTGAAGGGGCCGCGGATACGCAGTATTTT
d_call: .; j_call: TRBJ1-4; clone_size: .; v_call: TRBV5-1; cdr3_aa: CASSLGGLGEKLFF; cdr3_nt: TGCGCCAGCAGCTTGGGGGGGCTAGGTGAAAAACTGTTTTTT
d_call: TRBD2; j_call: TRBJ2-2; clone_size: .; v_call: TRBV11-3; cdr3_aa: CASSFSSGGFSGELFF; cdr3_nt: TGTGCCAGCAGCTTTTCCAGCGGGGGGTTCTCCGGGGAGCTGTTTTTT
d_call: .; j_call: TRBJ2-5; clone_size: .; v_call: TRBV5-4; cdr3_aa: CASSLGAGRETQYF; cdr3_nt: TGTGCCAGCAGCTTGGGTGCGGGGCGAGAGACCCAGTACTTC
d_call: .; j_call: TRBJ2-7; clone_size: .; v_call: TRBV29-1; cdr3_aa: CSVERGAGYEQYF; cdr3_nt: TGCAGCGTTGAGAGGGGGGCGGGCTACGAGCAGTACTTC
d_call: TRBD2; j_call: TRBJ2-2; clone_size: .; v_call: TRBV7-8; cdr3_aa: CASSLANYPSGGAANTGELFF; cdr3_nt: TGTGCCAGCAGCTTAGCAAATTACCCTAGCGGGGGGGCCGCGAACACCGGGGAGCTGTTTTTT
d_call: .; j_call: TRBJ2-7; clone_size: once; v_call: TRBV5-1; cdr3_aa: CASSFGRSYEQYF; cdr3_nt: TGCGCCAGCAGCTTTGGGCGGTCCTACGAGCAGTACTTC
d_call: .; j_call: TRBJ2-6; clone_size: .; v_call: TRBV30; cdr3_aa: CAWSVLGPGFSGANVLTF; cdr3_nt: TGTGCCTGGAGTGTATTGGGTCCAGGCTTCTCTGGGGCCAACGTCCTGACTTTC
d_call: TRBD2; j_call: TRBJ2-2; clone_size: .; v_call: TRBV6-2/TRBV6-3; cdr3_aa: CASSYSPLALLPGELFF; cdr3_nt: TGTGCCAGCAGTTACTCGCCACTAGCGTTGTTACCCGGGGAGCTGTTTTTT
d_call: .; j_call: TRBJ2-7; clone_size: .; v_call: TRBV30; cdr3_aa: CASRGRWGFDEQYF; cdr3_nt: TGTGCCTCACGAGGCAGGTGGGGCTTCGACGAGCAGTACTTC
d_call: TRBD1; j_call: TRBJ2-1; clone_size: .; v_call: TRBV19; cdr3_aa: CASSIRQGNYNEQFF; cdr3_nt: TGTGCCAGTAGTATTCGACAGGGTAACTACAATGAGCAGTTCTTC
d_call: TRBD2; j_call: TRBJ2-3; clone_size: .; v_call: TRBV7-2; cdr3_aa: CASSLGGGWTTDTQYF; cdr3_nt: TGTGCCAGCAGCTTAGGGGGGGGGTGGACCACAGATACGCAGTATTTT
d_call: .; j_call: TRBJ1-4; clone_size: .; v_call: TRBV4-3; cdr3_aa: CASSQVLFLGLRLREKLFF; cdr3_nt: TGCGCCAGCAGCCAAGTCCTTTTTCTAGGGCTCAGATTACGGGAAAAACTGTTTTTT
d_call: .; j_call: TRBJ2-5; clone_size: .; v_call: TRBV5-5; cdr3_aa: CASSFGSIEVETQYF; cdr3_nt: TGTGCCAGCAGCTTCGGGTCGATTGAGGTAGAGACCCAGTACTTC
d_call: TRBD1; j_call: TRBJ2-7; clone_size: .; v_call: TRBV5-4; cdr3_aa: CASSPRQGLYEQYF; cdr3_nt: TGTGCCAGCAGCCCTAGACAGGGTCTTTACGAGCAGTACTTC
d_call: .; j_call: TRBJ2-5; clone_size: .; v_call: TRBV12-3/TRBV12-4; cdr3_aa: CASSVGASETQYF; cdr3_nt: TGTGCCAGCAGTGTCGGGGCATCGGAGACCCAGTACTTC
d_call: .; j_call: TRBJ2-7; clone_size: .; v_call: TRBV27; cdr3_aa: CASSSQVHEQYF; cdr3_nt: TGTGCCAGCAGTTCGCAGGTCCACGAGCAGTACTTC
d_call: TRBD1; j_call: TRBJ2-5; clone_size: .; v_call: TRBV9; cdr3_aa: CASSVDRGPETQYF; cdr3_nt: TGTGCCAGCAGCGTAGACAGGGGGCCAGAGACCCAGTACTTC
d_call: TRBD2; j_call: TRBJ2-2; clone_size: .; v_call: TRBV4-1; cdr3_aa: CASLAGGLFPNTGELFF; cdr3_nt: TGCGCCAGCCTAGCGGGGGGGCTGTTTCCGAACACCGGGGAGCTGTTTTTT
d_call: .; j_call: TRBJ2-1; clone_size: .; v_call: TRBV6-4; cdr3_aa: CASSDSILAPYNEQFF; cdr3_nt: TGTGCCAGCAGTGACTCCATACTAGCCCCCTACAATGAGCAGTTCTTC
d_call: .; j_call: TRBJ1-3; clone_size: .; v_call: TRBV12-5; cdr3_aa: CASGLVLGQPGNTIYF; cdr3_nt: TGTGCTAGTGGTTTGGTCCTGGGGCAGCCTGGAAACACCATATATTTT
d_call: .; j_call: TRBJ1-1; clone_size: once; v_call: TRBV6-4; cdr3_aa: CASSDRGEEAFF; cdr3_nt: TGTGCCAGCAGTGACAGGGGAGAGGAAGCTTTCTTT
d_call: TRBD1; j_call: TRBJ1-1; clone_size: .; v_call: TRBV27; cdr3_aa: CASSLTGGEAFF; cdr3_nt: TGTGCCAGCAGTTTGACAGGGGGAGAAGCTTTCTTT
d_call: .; j_call: TRBJ1-4; clone_size: .; v_call: TRBV6-5; cdr3_aa: CASSFREGEKLFF; cdr3_nt: TGTGCCAGCAGTTTCAGGGAGGGGGAAAAACTGTTTTTT
d_call: .; j_call: TRBJ2-7; clone_size: .; v_call: TRBV7-9; cdr3_aa: CASSSRSEQYF; cdr3_nt: TGTGCCAGCAGTTCTCGCTCCGAGCAGTACTTC
d_call: TRBD2; j_call: TRBJ2-1; clone_size: once; v_call: TRBV27; cdr3_aa: CASSLPQNGGGNEQFF; cdr3_nt: TGTGCCAGCAGTCTCCCCCAGAACGGGGGGGGGAATGAGCAGTTCTTC
d_call: TRBD1; j_call: TRBJ1-2; clone_size: .; v_call: TRBV9; cdr3_aa: CASSIGQDDGYTF; cdr3_nt: TGTGCCAGCAGTATTGGACAGGATGATGGCTACACCTTC
d_call: .; j_call: TRBJ2-5; clone_size: .; v_call: TRBV28; cdr3_aa: CASSLPVAKIQETQYF; cdr3_nt: TGTGCCAGCAGCCTTCCCGTGGCTAAGATCCAAGAGACCCAGTACTTC
d_call: .; j_call: TRBJ2-2; clone_size: .; v_call: TRBV4-2; cdr3_aa: CASSLAGGPGELFF; cdr3_nt: TGTGCCAGCAGCCTCGCAGGGGGGCCCGGGGAGCTGTTTTTT
d_call: .; j_call: TRBJ1-4; clone_size: .; v_call: TRBV3-1/TRBV3-2; cdr3_aa: CASSLREPWEGGANEKLFF; cdr3_nt: TGTGCCAGCAGCCTCCGGGAGCCCTGGGAGGGGGGGGCTAATGAAAAACTGTTTTTT
d_call: TRBD1; j_call: TRBJ2-5; clone_size: .; v_call: TRBV18; cdr3_aa: CASSQQGANTQETQYF; cdr3_nt: TGTGCCAGCTCACAGCAGGGGGCAAACACCCAAGAGACCCAGTACTTC